This T cell receptor (beta chain) is from a study of tumor-infiltrating lymphocytes in primary liver carcinoma. Study background: The patient population consisted of men and women between 30 and 69 years of age.

TCR beta cDNA was made from approximately 540 ng total RNA with a constant-region primer. Nested multiplex PCR, run for three rounds with slightly modified ARM-PCR, yielded TCR beta libraries. Investigators reported that the first two PCR rounds, at roughly 10 cycles each, used TRBV1-TRBV30 forward primers with a C-beta reverse primer. TCRdb fed the multiplex PCR reads into MiXCR, producing one record per CDR3 protein. The table has 25,000 or so distinct CDR3 sequences, around 77% seen once; the top ten hold roughly a third. The CDR3 is 15 amino acids. As to this clonotype: Its target is not known. The CDR3 end shows no conserved phenylalanine or tryptophan, and so a read error is likely.

Whole-study results and caveats: Tumor tissue displayed a significantly greater top-250-clone fraction than blood (p = 0.039).

Bulk tissue was left unsorted, and RNA and DNA were co-extracted from around 18-30 mg of it. Samples were taken from five separate regions of every tumor. Every tumor sample held more than 85% viable tumor cells. The chain links TRBV12-3 or TRBV12-4 to TRBJ2-2; D assignment may be TRBD1 or TRBD2 (6 bases each). The sample was liver tumor tissue from sampling region 5. Subset defined: tumor region T5, tumor centre. The receptor comes from a woman aged 25 to 39 with primary liver carcinoma and hepatitis B virus infection. CDR3 DNA sequence: TGTGCAAGTCGGGGGTGGGACACGAACACCGGGGAGCTGTTTATT. Amino acid sequence: CASRGWDTNTGELFI.